One sample yielded the 18 T cell receptor beta chains listed below, sequenced in a study of T cells in Graves' hyperthyroidism and ophthalmopathy. RNA transcripts gave rise to amplified TCR beta CDR3 regions. During a first-round RT-PCR of the TCR CDR3, the HTBI primer set was used. A single record per CDR3 protein comes from TCRdb applying MiXCR to the multiplex PCR reads. The sample lists over 700,000 distinct CDR3 sequences; roughly 40% were seen once. Sequenced material: blood. These receptors were obtained from a man in his late teens or twenties with Graves' hyperthyroidism.

This clonotype was detected ten times or more. The V gene is TRBV7-2, the J gene TRBJ2-5; no reliable D call. Trimming pared 4 bases from V and 2 bases from J, leaving 8 bases between. Germline values: CDR1 SGHTA, CDR2 FQGNSA. The CDR3 sequence is 13 residues long. The CDR3 bases are TGTGCCAGCAGCTCAAAGGGTCAAGAGACCCAGTACTTC. Translating it yields CASSSKGQETQYF.

The chain links TRBV29-1 to TRBJ1-5; D remains ambiguous. V lost 8 bases and J 0 bases, leaving 11 bases between the germline ends. CDR3 length: 13 residues. CDR1 is SQVTM and CDR2 is ANQGSEA in the germline V gene. The CDR3 DNA sequence: TGCAGCCACGGTCGCCCTAGCAATCAGCCCCAGCATTTT. This codes for CSHGRPSNQPQHF.

The chain recombines TRBV7-8 with TRBJ1-5, with D possibly being TRBD1 (6 bases). Germline loops: CDR1 SGHVS, CDR2 FQNEAQ. This CDR3 region has 14 residues. V lost 3 bases, J lost 4 bases, and 10 bases lay in between. This CDR3 is CASSFTGFNQPQHF. For the CDR3, the DNA is TGTGCCAGCAGCTTTACAGGGTTTAATCAGCCCCAGCATTTT.

The chain employs TRBV9 and TRBJ2-6; D ambiguous. The CDR3 is 16 amino acids. Germline V gene lookup returns CDR1 SGDLS and CDR2 YYNGEE. Trimming shortened V by 6 bases and J by 0 bases, and 13 bases separated the two germline ends. Here the CDR3 reads CASTRRPGSGANVLTF. DNA of the CDR3: TGTGCCAGCACCAGAAGGCCGGGCTCTGGGGCCAACGTCCTGACTTTC.

V gene TRBV7-2 combines with J gene TRBJ2-7; D is undetermined. In germline, CDR1 is SGHTA, CDR2 FQGNSA. The ends were cut back, 5 bases at V and 1 base at J, with 9 bases in the middle. CDR3 length equals 13 residues. This CDR3 is CASSGDLSYEQYF. The CDR3 coding sequence is TGTGCCAGCAGCGGTGACTTATCCTACGAGCAGTACTTC.

This clonotype was seen repeatedly, ten times or more. The chain employs TRBV7-2 and TRBJ1-5; TRBD1 might be the D (5 bases). This CDR3 has 15 residues. CDR1 is SGHTA, CDR2 FQGNSA, per germline. Trimming cost V 5 bases and J 2 bases, with 13 bases left between them. CDR3 sequence reads: CASSLLEGGNQPQHF. Here the CDR3 DNA reads TGTGCCAGCAGCCTCCTAGAAGGGGGCAATCAGCCCCAGCATTTT.

The genes are TRBV7-9 and TRBJ2-7; a weak D match, TRBD2 (6 bases). CDR1 and CDR2 (germline): SEHNR, FQNEAQ (reference sequence). This CDR3 region has 14 residues. The V end lost 5 bases, the J end lost 2 bases, and 13 bases lay between the germline ends. In DNA, the CDR3 is TGTGCCAGCAGCCCGGGACTCCTACCCTACGAGCAGTACTTC. This codes for CASSPGLLPYEQYF.

There are many counts of this clonotype. J is TRBJ1-1 and V is TRBV15; D unresolved. The ends were cut back, 0 bases at V and 8 bases at J, with 16 bases in the middle. Germline lookup yields CDR1 LNHNV and CDR2 YYDKDF (reference sequence). This CDR3 comprises 15 residues. In DNA, the CDR3 is TGTGCCACCAGCAGAGATTACGGATTAGGTTCGGAAGCTTTCTTT. Protein: CATSRDYGLGSEAFF.

This clonotype was counted at least ten times. This sequence joins TRBV25-1 and TRBJ1-4; weak D call: TRBD1 (5 bases). The CDR3 has 14 residues. The V and J ends lost 4 bases and 8 bases respectively, with 14 bases between them. Germline loops: CDR1 MGHDK, CDR2 SYGVNS. The DNA for the CDR3 is TGTGCCAGCAGTGGGGGGAGTTCGAGGGAAAAACTGTTTTTT. The encoded protein is CASSGGSSREKLFF.

Details on this clonotype: The CDR3 carries no conserved terminal phenylalanine or tryptophan, so it likely arises from a read error. The limits of the CDR3 on the DNA are not certain, so only TCRdb's listed CDR3 is given. The chain employs TRBV7-3 and TRBJ1-3. Germline V gene data show CDR1 as SGHTA and CDR2 as FQGTGA. The CDR3 contains 9 residues when both ends are counted. The CDR3 sequence is CASSQLAGT.

This chain joins TRBV12-3 or TRBV12-4 and TRBJ2-7; no clear D. The CDR3 contains 13 residues. V dropped 6 bases and J dropped 0 bases, with 9 bases sitting between them. The CDR3 protein is CASSPKSSYEQYF. The CDR3 coding sequence is TGTGCCAGCAGCCCCAAGAGCTCCTACGAGCAGTACTTC.

This clonotype was observed a handful of times. A junction end diverges from the germline sequence, so it may reflect a read error. The rearrangement joins TRBV24-1 to TRBJ2-7; TRBD2 matches 7 bases. CDR1 and CDR2 (germline): KGHDR, SFDVKD. The CDR3 contains 15 residues. The CDR3 loop is CASSAVLSGLGEQYF. The CDR3 bases are TGTGCCAGCAGTGCCGTCTTGTCCGGACTAGGAGAGCAGTACTTC.

This clonotype was detected only a few times. The chain recombines TRBV12-3 or TRBV12-4 with TRBJ1-4; D might be TRBD1 (5 bases). The CDR3 runs 13 residues. Trimming pared 7 bases from V and 7 bases from J, leaving 13 bases between. The CDR3 region has the DNA TGTGCCAGCACCATGGAGGGGAGTGAAAAACTGTTTTTT. Protein: CASTMEGSEKLFF.

This clonotype was observed many times. This chain joins TRBV9 and TRBJ1-3; D is uncertain. Between the trimmed V and J ends, which lost 0 bases and 11 bases, there was a span of 18 bases. Germline CDR1 and CDR2: SGDLS and YYNGEE. The CDR3 totals 15 residues. The CDR3 spells CASSVAAQEEGPIYF. In nucleotides, the CDR3 is TGTGCCAGCAGCGTAGCAGCCCAGGAAGAAGGCCCCATATATTTT.

The sample holds many counts of this clonotype. V gene TRBV29-1 combines with J gene TRBJ2-7; D gene unclear. Germline CDR1 and CDR2: SQVTM and ANQGSEA. The CDR3 consists of 14 residues. V was clipped by 4 bases and J by 1 base, with 14 bases between them. CDR3 sequence reads: CSVAPRIGSYEQYF. CDR3 in DNA: TGCAGCGTTGCCCCAAGAATCGGATCCTACGAGCAGTACTTC.

A remark on this clonotype: One base away lies a much larger clone, so this may be a sequencing read error. The chain combines TRBV10-2 with TRBJ2-7, with a weak D call TRBD1 (5 bases). This CDR3 contains 14 residues. The germline CDR1 and CDR2 sequences are WSHSY and SAAADI. This CDR3 is CASSAAGMVYGQYF. As DNA, the CDR3 is TGCGCCAGCAGTGCGGCAGGGATGGTCTACGGGCAGTACTTC.

The chain links TRBV6-6 to TRBJ1-1; D remains unclear. The CDR3 sequence is 15 residues long. Germline CDR1 reads MNHNY; CDR2 reads SVGAGI (reference sequence). Between the trimmed V and J ends, which lost 0 bases and 1 base, there was a span of 9 bases. The CDR3 region is CASSYSSPPNTEAFF. The CDR3 DNA is TGTGCCAGCAGTTACTCGAGTCCCCCGAACACTGAAGCTTTCTTT.

The chain joins TRBV20-1 to TRBJ1-6; D perhaps matches TRBD1 (5 bases). V dropped 3 bases and J dropped 0 bases, with 9 bases sitting between them. Germline CDR1 DFQATT, CDR2 SNEGSKA (reference sequence). The CDR3 loop spans 15 amino acids. CDR3 amino acids: CSARGGTSYNSPLHF. As DNA, the CDR3 is TGCAGTGCTAGGGGCGGGACCTCCTATAATTCACCCCTCCACTTT.